Included here is one T cell receptor (beta chain) sequence, with context. Its specificity is not known. The study assayed 95,000 to 100,000 TCR templates per sample. Sequencing was performed with immunoSEQ multiplex PCR; in TCRdb, only in-frame clones are kept and a portion is missing. The table includes about 97,000 clones, around nine tenths detected once. This sample stems from a study of siplizumab effects on memory and regulatory T cells. The CDR3 runs to 12 residues. Germline V gene sequence: CDR1 MDHEN, CDR2 SYDVKM. Study-level findings and limits: Proliferating siplizumab-culture Tregs lacked confirmation of suppressive function. The study found that siplizumab significantly reduced alloreactive sequences traceable to unstimulated CD4+ memory cells.

V gene TRBV28 combines with J gene TRBJ2-5; D might be TRBD2 (5 bases). The J call may be in error: the DNA end matches TRBJ2-7 better. Material: CD4+ T cells sorted from blood. This receptor was taken from a human donor in good health. The CDR3 DNA reads TGTGCCAGCAGGGGAGCTAAGTACGAGCAGTACTTC. Translating it yields CASRGAKYEQYF.